A single sample is the source of the 18 T cell receptor beta chains below, sequenced in a study of CD8 T cells in Susac syndrome. The authors reverse transcribed roughly 0.5 to 1 ug RNA with random hexamers. TCRdb redid the calling of the immunoSEQ multiplex PCR reads with MiXCR, one entry per CDR3 protein. The sample shows over 120,000 distinct CDR3 sequences, 95% of them seen only once. The sample consisted of CD4+ T cells from PBMCs. The receptors stem from a human donor with Susac syndrome.

The rearrangement uses TRBV5-6 and TRBJ1-5, with D perhaps TRBD1 (5 bases). Germline V CDR1 and CDR2: SGHDT, YYEEEE. There are 15 residues in the CDR3. Trimming took off 3 bases at V and 0 bases at J, with 10 bases between the two ends. The CDR3 loop reads CASSSLQASNQPQHF. For the CDR3, the DNA is TGTGCCAGCAGCTCACTACAGGCTAGCAATCAGCCCCAGCATTTT.

The chain combines TRBV7-3 with TRBJ1-1; 7 bases map to TRBD1. With 6 bases clipped from V and 3 bases from J, the junction kept 4 bases outside the gene matches. Germline V gives CDR1 SGHTA, CDR2 FQGTGA. This CDR3 comprises 13 residues. CDR3 amino acids: CASSYTGDTEAFF. CDR3 DNA sequence: TGTGCCAGCAGTTACACAGGGGACACTGAAGCTTTCTTT.

This sequence joins TRBV18 and TRBJ2-3; D possibly matches TRBD1 or TRBD2 (5 bases each). This CDR3 has 13 amino acids. V gave up 6 bases and J gave up 11 bases, with 18 bases separating them. Germline values: CDR1 KGHSH, CDR2 LQKENI. The CDR3 loop is CASSLRDEPRQYF. As DNA, the CDR3 is TGTGCCAGCTCCCTCCGGGACGAGCCACGGCAGTATTTT.

This chain uses TRBV4-1 with TRBJ2-3; the D is unclear. CDR1 and CDR2 from the germline V gene are MGHRA and YSYEKL. V lost 0 bases to trimming and J lost 2 bases, with 15 bases between them. CDR3 length: 17 amino acids. The CDR3: CASSQEPDRRLTDTQYF. CDR3 nucleotides: TGCGCCAGCAGCCAAGAACCAGATCGGAGACTCACAGATACGCAGTATTTT.

The chain recombines TRBV7-2 with TRBJ2-5; TRBD2 agrees at 10 bases. After removal of 5 bases from V and 1 base from J, the junction contained 7 bases not matched to a gene. The CDR3 is 16 amino acids. Germline V lookup: CDR1 SGHTA, CDR2 FQGNSA. CDR3 DNA: TGTGCCAGCAGCCTCGGACTAGCGGTATCCCAAGAGACCCAGTACTTC. Residues: CASSLGLAVSQETQYF.

V is TRBV7-9 and J is TRBJ2-1, with D hard to call. CDR3 size: 8 residues. With 5 bases removed from V and 14 bases from J, the gap between germline ends came to 4 bases. Per germline, CDR1 SEHNR and CDR2 FQNEAQ (reference sequence). CDR3 sequence: CASSPEFF. The CDR3 nucleotides read TGTGCCAGCAGCCCGGAGTTCTTC.

The genes are TRBV20-1 and TRBJ2-2, with D maybe TRBD2 (6 bases). Trimming pared 1 base from V and 4 bases from J, leaving 10 bases between. Germline V gene data show CDR1 as DFQATT and CDR2 as SNEGSKA (reference sequence). The length of the CDR3 is 14 residues. The CDR3 DNA follows: TGCAGTGCTAGAGCTCGGGGGAGCACCGGGGAGCTGTTTTTT. This encodes CSARARGSTGELFF.

The V and J genes are TRBV14 and TRBJ2-1; D uncertain. CDR3 length: 14 amino acids. The V gene's germline CDR1 is SGHDN and CDR2 FVKESK. Trimming removed 0 bases at V and 10 bases at J, with 13 bases between. CDR3 DNA sequence: TGTGCCAGCAGCCAAGATAGGCTTGCGCAAGAGCAGTTCTTC. This encodes CASSQDRLAQEQFF.

This rearrangement joins TRBV12-3 or TRBV12-4 to TRBJ2-2; D unclear. The V and J ends lost 5 bases and 5 bases respectively, with 3 bases between them. The CDR3 covers 11 residues. Written as DNA, the CDR3 is TGTGCCAGCAGTCGAACCGGGGAGCTGTTTTTT. It encodes CASSRTGELFF.

In DNA form, the CDR3 reads TGTGCCAGCAGTTCCGACAGGTCCTCTGGAAACACCATATATTTT. This codes for CASSSDRSSGNTIYF. V and J are TRBV28 and TRBJ1-3; D may be TRBD1 (6 bases). CDR1 is MDHEN and CDR2 is SYDVKM in the germline V gene. This CDR3 comprises 15 residues. V gave up 4 bases and J gave up 0 bases, with 10 bases separating them.

V usage is TRBV20-1 and J usage is TRBJ2-3; 9 bases agree with TRBD2. Germline V gene data show CDR1 as DFQATT and CDR2 as SNEGSKA (reference sequence). The CDR3 totals 16 residues. After removal of 3 bases from V and 4 bases from J, the junction contained 11 bases not matched to a gene. CDR3 sequence reads: CSARNIAGARPDTQYF. DNA for the CDR3: TGCAGTGCTAGGAACATAGCGGGGGCCAGACCAGATACGCAGTATTTT.

This sequence joins TRBV4-1 and TRBJ2-2; D is possibly TRBD2 (5 bases). The CDR3 contains 15 residues. The V end was cut by 6 bases, the J end by 5 bases, with 16 bases between. Germline V lookup: CDR1 MGHRA, CDR2 YSYEKL. The CDR3 DNA follows: TGCGCCAGCAGTACCCGGGAACCTAAAACCGGGGAGCTGTTTTTT. It encodes CASSTREPKTGELFF.

The gene calls are TRBV19 and TRBJ2-7; D might be TRBD1 or TRBD2, each matching 5 bases. The CDR3 totals 14 residues. Germline V gives CDR1 LNHDA, CDR2 SQIVND (reference sequence). V was pared by 6 bases and J by 3 bases, with 15 bases between. The CDR3 DNA reads as TGTGCCAGTAGCCACCGGGACGGCAACTACGAGCAGTACTTC. It yields the protein CASSHRDGNYEQYF.

This clonotype has only a few counts. The chain employs TRBV19 and TRBJ2-5, with a possible D match to TRBD1 (5 bases). CDR3 size: 14 residues. V lost 3 bases to trimming and J lost 5 bases, with 13 bases between them. Germline CDR1 reads LNHDA; CDR2 reads SQIVND (reference sequence). Written as DNA, the CDR3 is TGTGCCAGTAGTATCGGGCAGGGCGCGGAGACCCAGTACTTC. Translation gives CASSIGQGAETQYF. The full variable domain, rest sourced from reference TRBV19 and TRBJ2-5, is DGGITQSPKYLFRKEGQNVTLSCEQNLNHDAMYWYRQDPGQGLRLIYYSQIVNDFQKGDIAEGYSVSREKKESFPLTVTSAQKNPTAFYLCASSIGQGAETQYFGPGTRLLVL.

The V gene is TRBV7-2, the J gene TRBJ1-1; the D gene is possibly TRBD1 (6 bases). V was clipped by 2 bases and J by 11 bases, with 18 bases between them. The CDR3 loop spans 14 amino acids. Germline V gene data show CDR1 as SGHTA and CDR2 as FQGNSA. Written as DNA, the CDR3 is TGTGCCAGCAGCTTAATAGATGCGGGGGCGGCTGCTTTCTTT. It translates to CASSLIDAGAAAFF.

The chain carries TRBV4-2 and TRBJ2-7, with 9 positions matching TRBD1. The CDR3 is 19 residues long. V dropped 4 bases and J dropped 3; count of bases not matched to a gene: 19. Germline-derived CDR1 and CDR2 are LGHNA and YNFKEQ. The CDR3 loop reads CASSRGGDREVWGSYEQYF. For the CDR3, the DNA is TGTGCCAGCAGCCGTGGAGGGGACAGGGAGGTATGGGGGAGCTACGAGCAGTACTTC.

This clonotype was observed a single time. The genes are TRBV30 and TRBJ2-1; TRBD2 is a possible D gene (6 bases). Between the trimmed V and J ends, which lost 0 bases and 10 bases, there was a span of 13 bases. The CDR3 extends over 13 amino acids. Per germline, CDR1 GTSNPN and CDR2 SVGIG (reference sequence). In nucleotides, the CDR3 is TGTGCCTGGAGTGTACTACTAGCCGGGGAGCAGTTCTTC. It translates to CAWSVLLAGEQFF.

In DNA form, the CDR3 reads TGTGCCAGCATAGGCGGGGCGGATACGCAGTATTTT. Translation: CASIGGADTQYF. The rearrangement uses TRBV2 and TRBJ2-3; maybe TRBD2 (6 bases). Trimming left V 7 bases short and J 6 bases short, with 11 bases between. Germline CDR1 and CDR2: SNHLY and FYNNEI. The CDR3 consists of 12 residues.